This T cell receptor (beta chain) was captured in a study of shared clonotypes between healthy human individuals. About the study: Each donor's CD8 memory used one plate, CD8 naive two, each CD4 subset three.

CD8 cells regarded as naive lacked CD45RO, were positively chosen for CCR7, and omitted terminally differentiated effector memory CD45RA+ cells. Regarding this clone: What it binds is unknown.

Produced via immunoSEQ multiplex PCR; TCRdb's table is partial and in-frame only. Of about 2.1 million clones in the sample, 90% to 95% are singletons; the top ten hold roughly 1.7%. Findings of the study overall: Non-shared clonotypes were found to have lower generation probabilities than the clonotypes that were shared by all four of the sorted-subset donors. The study generally estimated greater richness for naive than memory subsets. The donor pool, a small one, limited the genetic and exposure-history diversity represented.

With V trimmed by 3 bases and J by 4 bases, 6 bases remained unmatched. The CDR3 runs to 16 residues. CDR1 and CDR2 (germline): MGHRA, YSYEKL. The chain employs TRBV4-1 and TRBJ2-6; 7 bases line up with TRBD1. The sample taken for sequencing was naive CD8+ T cells from PBMCs. This receptor was taken from a young man in good health. Some clones in this sample may be carry-over from other donors' samples. The CDR3 here is CASSHTDRAGANVLTF. The CDR3 region has the DNA TGCGCCAGCAGCCATACCGACAGGGCCGGGGCCAACGTCCTGACTTTC.